This T cell receptor beta chain emerged from a study of T cells expressing NK-cell markers. Regarding the study as a whole: Certain NKG2C+ T cell clones were expanded, and their HCMV specificity remained unclear.

The germline gives CDR1 LGHNA, CDR2 YSLEER. The CDR3 is made up of 16 amino acids. TCRdb reprocessed the 5' RACE reads, with one entry per CDR3 protein and no DNA. This sample's table reports 500,000 to 700,000 distinct CDR3 sequences. For this clonotype: The antigen is undetermined.

Sample: blood T cells: a sorted CD56 or NKG2C T cell subset, CD4+ or CD8+ T cells, or bulk PBMC T cells (not recorded which). The chain combines TRBV4-3 with TRBJ2-5. The clonotype originates from a man between 18 and 35 years old in good health. CDR3: CASSQDHRVTKETQYF.